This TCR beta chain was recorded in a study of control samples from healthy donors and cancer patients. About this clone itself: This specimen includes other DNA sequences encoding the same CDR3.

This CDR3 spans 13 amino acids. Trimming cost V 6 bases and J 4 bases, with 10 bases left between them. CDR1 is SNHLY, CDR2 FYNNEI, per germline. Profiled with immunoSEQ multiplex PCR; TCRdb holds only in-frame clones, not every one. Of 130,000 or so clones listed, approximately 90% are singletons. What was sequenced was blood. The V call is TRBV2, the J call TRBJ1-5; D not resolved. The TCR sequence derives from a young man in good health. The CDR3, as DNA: TGTGCCAGCAGCCCCGGATCAAATCAGCCCCAGCATTTT. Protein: CASSPGSNQPQHF.